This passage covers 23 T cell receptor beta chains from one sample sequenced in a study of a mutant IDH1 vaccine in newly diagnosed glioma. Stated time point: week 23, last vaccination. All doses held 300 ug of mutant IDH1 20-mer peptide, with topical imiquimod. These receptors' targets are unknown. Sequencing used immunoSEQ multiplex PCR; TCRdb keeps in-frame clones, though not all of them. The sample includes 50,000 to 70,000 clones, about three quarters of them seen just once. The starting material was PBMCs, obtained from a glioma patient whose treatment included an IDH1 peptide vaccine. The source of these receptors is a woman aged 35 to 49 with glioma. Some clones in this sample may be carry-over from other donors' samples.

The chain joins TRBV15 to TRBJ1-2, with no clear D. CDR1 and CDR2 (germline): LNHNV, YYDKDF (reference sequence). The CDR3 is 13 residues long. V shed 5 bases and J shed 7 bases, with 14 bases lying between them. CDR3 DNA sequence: TGTGCCACCAGCGTCGATCCCCTTTCTGGCTACACCTTC. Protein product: CATSVDPLSGYTF. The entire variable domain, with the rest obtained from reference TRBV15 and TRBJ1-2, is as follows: DAMVIQNPRYQVTQFGKPVTLSCSQTLNHNVMYWYQQKSSQAPKLLFHYYDKDFNNEADTPDNFQSRRPNTSFCFLDIRSPGLGDTAMYLCATSVDPLSGYTFGSGTRLTVV.

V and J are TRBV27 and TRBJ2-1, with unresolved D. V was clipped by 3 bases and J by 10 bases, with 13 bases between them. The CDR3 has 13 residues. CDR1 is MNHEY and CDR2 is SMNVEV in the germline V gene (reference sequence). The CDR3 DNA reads TGTGCCAGCAGTTTGGGTGGGGAAGGGGAGCAGTTCTTC. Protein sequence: CASSLGGEGEQFF.

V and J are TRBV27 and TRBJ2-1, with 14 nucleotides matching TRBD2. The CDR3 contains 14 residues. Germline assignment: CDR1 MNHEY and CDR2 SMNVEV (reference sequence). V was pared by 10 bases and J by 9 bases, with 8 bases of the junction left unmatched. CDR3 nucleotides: TGTGCCACTCGGACTAGCGGGGGGCAGGGTGAGCAGTTCTTC. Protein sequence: CATRTSGGQGEQFF.

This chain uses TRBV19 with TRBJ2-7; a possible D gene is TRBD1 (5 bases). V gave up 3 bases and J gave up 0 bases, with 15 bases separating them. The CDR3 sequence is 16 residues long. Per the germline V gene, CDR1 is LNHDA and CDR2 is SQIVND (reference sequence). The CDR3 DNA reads TGTGCCAGTAGTATGCATCAGGGCTCGAGCTCCTACGAGCAGTACTTC. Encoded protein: CASSMHQGSSSYEQYF.

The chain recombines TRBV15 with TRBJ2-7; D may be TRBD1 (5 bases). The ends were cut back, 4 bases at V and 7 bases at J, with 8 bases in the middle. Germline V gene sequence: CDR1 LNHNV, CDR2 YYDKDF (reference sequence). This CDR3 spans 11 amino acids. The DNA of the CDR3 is TGTGCCACCAGCACCTACAGGGAGCAGTACTTC. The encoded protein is CATSTYREQYF.

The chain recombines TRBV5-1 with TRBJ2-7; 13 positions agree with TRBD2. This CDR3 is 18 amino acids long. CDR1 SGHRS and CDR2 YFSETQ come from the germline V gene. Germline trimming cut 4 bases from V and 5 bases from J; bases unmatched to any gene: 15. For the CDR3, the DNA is TGCGCCAGCAGCCCCGGACTAGCGGGGGCCGGGACTTATAACGAGCAGTACTTC. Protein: CASSPGLAGAGTYNEQYF.

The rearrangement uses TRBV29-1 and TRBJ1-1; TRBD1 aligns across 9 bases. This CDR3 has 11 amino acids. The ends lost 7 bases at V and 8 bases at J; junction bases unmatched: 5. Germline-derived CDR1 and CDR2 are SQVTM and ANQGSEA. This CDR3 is CSAGTGKEAFF. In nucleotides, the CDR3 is TGCAGCGCCGGGACAGGGAAAGAAGCTTTCTTT.

DNA for the CDR3: TGTGCCAGCAGCTTAGATGAGGGAGGACTACTACAAGAGACCCAGTACTTC. Protein sequence: CASSLDEGGLLQETQYF. The J gene is TRBJ2-5, the V gene TRBV7-2; possibly TRBD2 for D (6 bases). The CDR3 has 17 amino acids. The V end lost 1 base, the J end lost 2 bases, and 17 bases lay between the germline ends. Germline V CDR1 and CDR2: SGHTA, FQGNSA. Looking up the rest from reference TRBV7-2 and TRBJ2-5 gives the full variable domain: GAGVSQSPSNKVTEKGKDVELRCDPISGHTALYWYRQSLGQGLEFLIYFQGNSAPDKSGLPSDRFSAERTGGSVSTLTIQRTQQEDSAVYLCASSLDEGGLLQETQYFGPGTRLLVL.

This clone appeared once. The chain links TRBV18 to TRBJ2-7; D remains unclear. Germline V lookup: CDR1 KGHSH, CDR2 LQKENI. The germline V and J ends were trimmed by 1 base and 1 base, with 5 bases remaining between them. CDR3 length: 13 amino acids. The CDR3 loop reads CASSPLPSYEQYF. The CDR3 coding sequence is TGTGCCAGCTCACCACTCCCTTCCTACGAGCAGTACTTC. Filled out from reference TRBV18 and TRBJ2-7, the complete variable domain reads NAGVMQNPRHLVRRRGQEARLRCSPMKGHSHVYWYRQLPEEGLKFMVYLQKENIIDESGMPKERFSAEFPKEGPSILRIQQVVRGDSAAYFCASSPLPSYEQYFGPGTRLTVT.

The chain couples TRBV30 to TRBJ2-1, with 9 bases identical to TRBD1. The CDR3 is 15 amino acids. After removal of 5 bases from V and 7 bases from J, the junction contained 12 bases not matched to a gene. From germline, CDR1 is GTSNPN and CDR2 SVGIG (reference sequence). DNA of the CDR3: TGTGCCTGGGGGCCCGTGGGACAGGGATATAATGAGCAGTTCTTC. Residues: CAWGPVGQGYNEQFF.

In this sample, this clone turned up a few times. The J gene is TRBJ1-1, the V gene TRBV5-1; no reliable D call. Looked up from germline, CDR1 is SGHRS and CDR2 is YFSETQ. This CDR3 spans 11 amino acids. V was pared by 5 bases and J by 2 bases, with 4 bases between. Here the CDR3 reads CASRGNTEAFF. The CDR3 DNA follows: TGCGCCAGCAGGGGAAACACTGAAGCTTTCTTT.

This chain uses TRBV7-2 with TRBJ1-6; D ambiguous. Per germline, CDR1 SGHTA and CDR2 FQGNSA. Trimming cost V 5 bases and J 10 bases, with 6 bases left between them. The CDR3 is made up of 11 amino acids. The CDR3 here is CASSQDSPLHF. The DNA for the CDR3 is TGTGCCAGCAGCCAGGACTCACCCCTCCACTTT.

The CDR3 DNA reads as TGCGCCAGCAGCTGGGGTTGGGGGGCAACCGTCTCTGGAAACACCATATATTTT. Its translation is CASSWGWGATVSGNTIYF. This chain links TRBV5-1 with TRBJ1-3, with D tentatively TRBD1 (6 bases). The V gene's germline CDR1 is SGHRS and CDR2 YFSETQ. CDR3 length: 18 amino acids. The V gene lost 3 bases and the J gene lost 0 bases, with 19 bases spanning the gap.

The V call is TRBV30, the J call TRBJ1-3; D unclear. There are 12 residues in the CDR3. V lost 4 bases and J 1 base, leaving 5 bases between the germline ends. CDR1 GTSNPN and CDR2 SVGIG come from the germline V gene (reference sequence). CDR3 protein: CAWKASGNTIYF. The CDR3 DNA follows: TGTGCCTGGAAGGCATCTGGAAACACCATATATTTT.

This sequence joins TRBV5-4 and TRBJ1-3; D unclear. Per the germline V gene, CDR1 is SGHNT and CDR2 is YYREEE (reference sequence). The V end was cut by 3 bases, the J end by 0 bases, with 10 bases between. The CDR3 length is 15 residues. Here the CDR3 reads CASSSAGGSGNTIYF. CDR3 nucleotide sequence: TGTGCCAGCAGCTCAGCCGGCGGCTCTGGAAACACCATATATTTT.

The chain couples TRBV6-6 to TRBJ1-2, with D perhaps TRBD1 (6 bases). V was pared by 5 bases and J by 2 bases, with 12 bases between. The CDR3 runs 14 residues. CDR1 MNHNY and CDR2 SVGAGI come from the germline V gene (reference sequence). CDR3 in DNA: TGTGCCAGCAGTACCGGGACAACAAACTATGGCTACACCTTC. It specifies CASSTGTTNYGYTF.

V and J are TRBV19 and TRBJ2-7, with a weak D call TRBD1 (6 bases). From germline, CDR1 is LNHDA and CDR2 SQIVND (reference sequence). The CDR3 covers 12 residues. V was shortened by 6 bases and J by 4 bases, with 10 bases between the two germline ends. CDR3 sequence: CASSLGGYEQYF. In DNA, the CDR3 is TGTGCCAGTAGCCTAGGGGGTTACGAGCAGTACTTC.

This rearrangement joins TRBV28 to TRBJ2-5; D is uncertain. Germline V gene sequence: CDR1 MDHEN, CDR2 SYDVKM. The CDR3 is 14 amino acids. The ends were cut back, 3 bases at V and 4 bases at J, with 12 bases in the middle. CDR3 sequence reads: CASSFYAFRETQYF. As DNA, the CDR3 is TGTGCCAGCAGTTTCTATGCCTTCCGAGAGACCCAGTACTTC.

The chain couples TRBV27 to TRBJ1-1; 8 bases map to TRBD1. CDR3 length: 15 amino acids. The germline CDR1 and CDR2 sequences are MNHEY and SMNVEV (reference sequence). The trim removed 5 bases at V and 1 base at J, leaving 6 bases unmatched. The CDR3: CASSVSQGANTEAFF. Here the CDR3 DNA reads TGTGCCAGCAGTGTCTCCCAGGGGGCGAACACTGAAGCTTTCTTT.

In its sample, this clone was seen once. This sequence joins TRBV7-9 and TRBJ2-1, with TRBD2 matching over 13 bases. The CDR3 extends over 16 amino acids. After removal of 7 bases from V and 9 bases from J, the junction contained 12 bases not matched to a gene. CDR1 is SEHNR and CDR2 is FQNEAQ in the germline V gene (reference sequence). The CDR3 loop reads CASNQLAGGPVGEQFF. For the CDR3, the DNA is TGTGCCAGCAACCAACTAGCGGGGGGGCCCGTTGGTGAGCAGTTCTTC.

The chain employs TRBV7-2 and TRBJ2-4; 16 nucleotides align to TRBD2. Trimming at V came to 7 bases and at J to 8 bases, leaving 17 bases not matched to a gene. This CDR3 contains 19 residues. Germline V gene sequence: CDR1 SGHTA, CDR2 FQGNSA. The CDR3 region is CASTIRSTGTSGGAHIQYF. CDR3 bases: TGTGCCAGCACCATACGTTCAACCGGGACTAGCGGGGGGGCGCACATTCAGTACTTC.

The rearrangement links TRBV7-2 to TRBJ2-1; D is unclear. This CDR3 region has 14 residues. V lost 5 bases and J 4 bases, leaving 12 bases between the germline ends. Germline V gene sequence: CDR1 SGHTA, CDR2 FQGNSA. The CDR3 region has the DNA TGTGCCAGCAGCCTACTACCAGTTTACAATGAGCAGTTCTTC. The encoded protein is CASSLLPVYNEQFF.

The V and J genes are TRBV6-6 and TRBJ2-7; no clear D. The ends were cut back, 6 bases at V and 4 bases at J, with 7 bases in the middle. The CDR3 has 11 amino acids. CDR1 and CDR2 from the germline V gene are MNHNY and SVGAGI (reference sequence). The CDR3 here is CASSRRYEQYF. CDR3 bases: TGTGCCAGCAGCCGACGGTACGAGCAGTACTTC.